A selection of T cell receptor beta chains follows, all from one sample in a study of T cells in Graves' hyperthyroidism and ophthalmopathy. Via MiXCR, TCRdb re-called the multiplex PCR reads, giving one row per CDR3 protein. The sample shows about 590,000 distinct CDR3 sequences, around a sixth of them seen only once. The sample taken for sequencing was blood. Every receptor here comes from a woman aged 25 to 39 with Graves' hyperthyroidism. CDR3s include the opening cysteine and the closing phenylalanine or tryptophan. The D gene is left open where the match is weak. The size field is filled for only some rows; it gives once, few, many or a size class.

>TRBJ2-7|TRBV12-3/TRBV12-4|-|-
CASSPPRTGGRYEQYF
TGTGCCAGCAGCCCCCCCCGGACAGGTGGGAGGTACGAGCAGTACTTC
>TRBJ1-1|TRBV28|TRBD1|-
CASSGQGATEAFF
TGTGCCAGCAGTGGTCAGGGGGCAACTGAAGCTTTCTTT
>TRBJ1-3|TRBV5-1|-|few
CASSLDRVSRNTIYF
TGCGCCAGCAGCTTGGACAGGGTTTCCCGAAACACCATATATTTT
>TRBJ1-2|TRBV3-1|-|many
CASSQDGIYGYTF
TGTGCCAGCAGCCAAGATGGAATCTATGGCTACACCTTC
>TRBJ2-3|TRBV30|-|many
CAWSPAGTDTQYF
TGTGCCTGGAGCCCGGCCGGGACAGATACGCAGTATTTT
>TRBJ2-7|TRBV6-5|-|many
CASSYSKVGLGYEQYF
TGTGCCAGCAGTTACTCGAAGGTGGGGCTTGGATACGAGCAGTACTTC
>TRBJ1-1|TRBV20-1|TRBD1|many
CSARAGTETVTEAFF
TGCAGTGCTAGGGCCGGGACAGAAACAGTCACTGAAGCTTTCTTT
>TRBJ1-6|TRBV12-3/TRBV12-4|-|few
CASSHFSAPLHF
TGTGCCAGCAGTCATTTTAGCGCACCCCTCCACTTT
>TRBJ2-1|TRBV4-3|-|many
CASGNSGQNEQFF
TGCGCCAGCGGCAATAGCGGACAGAATGAGCAGTTCTTC
>TRBJ2-2|TRBV3-1|-|many
CASSQSVLERELFF
TGTGCCAGCAGCCAATCTGTCCTCGAGAGGGAGCTGTTTTTT
>TRBJ2-2|TRBV6-2/TRBV6-3|-|many
CASSYGQYRIAGYGELFF
TGTGCCAGCAGTTACGGCCAGTACAGAATAGCTGGCTACGGGGAGCTGTTTTTT
>TRBJ2-2|TRBV12-3/TRBV12-4|TRBD1|-
CASSRRGRATGELFF
TGTGCCAGCAGTCGCAGGGGGCGGGCCACCGGGGAGCTGTTTTTT
>TRBJ2-1|TRBV6-1|-|few
CASSSPVGLYNEQFF
TGTGCCAGCAGTTCCCCGGTGGGCCTCTACAATGAGCAGTTCTTC
>TRBJ2-7|TRBV14|-|-
CASSPEGRNYEQYF
TGTGCCAGCAGCCCCGAGGGACGGAACTACGAGCAGTACTTC
>TRBJ2-7|TRBV7-2|TRBD1|many
CASSLAGQGARSYEQYF
TGTGCCAGCAGCTTAGCGGGACAGGGGGCGCGTTCCTACGAGCAGTACTTC
>TRBJ2-7|TRBV5-1|-|-
CASSVRDNSYEQYF
TGCGCCAGCAGCGTCCGGGACAACTCCTACGAGCAGTACTTC
>TRBJ2-7|TRBV19|-|-
CASSTGRLGEQYF
TGTGCCAGTAGTACGGGACGGTTAGGGGAGCAGTACTTC